The 28 T cell receptor beta chains below were found in one sample sequenced in a study of blood T cell repertoires in COVID-19. Profiling relied on immunoSEQ multiplex PCR, and the TCRdb table lists in-frame clones only, not all of them. The top ten hold roughly 5.6% of the sample, which has approximately 190,000 clones, 85% to 90% seen once. Sequencing input: peripheral blood. All receptors derive from a man between 35 and 55 years old with active or convalescent COVID-19.

The V gene is TRBV28, the J gene TRBJ1-2; 10 bases agree with TRBD1. CDR1 and CDR2 from the germline V gene are MDHEN and SYDVKM. The CDR3 is 15 amino acids. J was trimmed by 2 bases and V by 3 bases; bases with no gene match: 3. CDR3 protein: CASSLVGQGNYGYTF. The CDR3 region has the DNA TGTGCCAGCAGTTTGGTGGGACAGGGGAACTATGGCTACACCTTC.

V usage is TRBV5-1 and J usage is TRBJ2-1; possible D gene TRBD1, 6 bases. This CDR3 comprises 17 residues. V lost 4 bases and J 0 bases, leaving 17 bases between the germline ends. Looked up from germline, CDR1 is SGHRS and CDR2 is YFSETQ. The DNA for the CDR3 is TGCGCCAGCAGCGGGAAGACAGGTCAGAGCTCCTACAATGAGCAGTTCTTC. Encoded protein: CASSGKTGQSSYNEQFF.

The rearrangement uses TRBV5-1 and TRBJ2-2, with 15 positions matching TRBD2. Germline assignment: CDR1 SGHRS and CDR2 YFSETQ. V lost 5 bases to trimming and J lost 6 bases; unmatched junction nucleotides: 8. The CDR3 length is 17 residues. As DNA, the CDR3 is TGCGCCAGCAGTCGGACTAGCGGGGGGGCCATCGCCGGGGAGCTGTTTTTT. It encodes CASSRTSGGAIAGELFF.

The genes are TRBV5-4 and TRBJ1-1; D unresolved. From germline, CDR1 is SGHNT and CDR2 YYREEE (reference sequence). The CDR3 is 15 residues long. V shed 5 bases and J shed 4 bases, with 18 bases lying between them. The CDR3 reads CASSSATGRSTEAFF. CDR3 DNA: TGTGCCAGCAGTTCAGCAACCGGGAGGAGCACTGAAGCTTTCTTT.

The J gene is TRBJ2-1, the V gene TRBV24-1; 11 nucleotides match TRBD1. Trimming cost V 9 bases and J 3 bases; bases outside gene matches: 3. CDR1 KGHDR and CDR2 SFDVKD come from the germline V gene. This CDR3 contains 14 residues. CDR3 residues: CATRGTGGYNEQFF. The CDR3 region has the DNA TGTGCCACCCGAGGGACAGGGGGCTACAATGAGCAGTTCTTC.

The V and J genes are TRBV18 and TRBJ2-7; D perhaps matches TRBD2 (5 bases). Germline loops: CDR1 KGHSH, CDR2 LQKENI. The germline V and J ends were trimmed by 6 bases and 3 bases, with 15 bases remaining between them. The CDR3 has 14 residues. The CDR3 bases are TGTGCCAGCTCCGAAGGGCGGGCGGACTACGAGCAGTACTTC. Its translation: CASSEGRADYEQYF.

Remarks on this clone: The junction and the germline gene differ at one end; a read error may be behind it. The V gene is TRBV7-9, the J gene TRBJ1-2; 8 nucleotides match TRBD1. This CDR3 has 14 amino acids. Germline assignment: CDR1 SEHNR and CDR2 FQNEAQ (reference sequence). The CDR3 loop is CASSLAGGDYGYTF. The CDR3 region has the DNA TGTGCCAGCAGTTTAGCAGGGGGCGACTATGGCTACACCTTC.

The CDR3 nucleotides read TGTGCCAGCAGCGTAGCTCCAGCGGGGGAGCAGTACTTC. Translation: CASSVAPAGEQYF. J is TRBJ2-5 and V is TRBV9, with 8 nucleotides matching TRBD2. The CDR3 spans 13 residues. V was pared by 0 bases and J by 11 bases, with 6 bases of the junction left unmatched. From germline, CDR1 is SGDLS and CDR2 YYNGEE. The whole variable domain, filled in from reference TRBV9 and TRBJ2-5, reads DSGVTQTPKHLITATGQRVTLRCSPRSGDLSVYWYQQSLDQGLQFLIQYYNGEERAKGNILERFSAQQFPDLHSELNLSSLELGDSALYFCASSVAPAGEQYFGPGTRLLVL.

The chain uses TRBV5-1 and TRBJ2-1, with 9 bases fitting TRBD2. The V gene's germline CDR1 is SGHRS and CDR2 YFSETQ. The CDR3 extends over 16 amino acids. Losses at the gene ends were 0 bases for V and 6 bases for J; bases not matched to a gene: 7. DNA for the CDR3: TGCGCCAGCAGCTTGGGCGCGCGGGAGGGGACCAATGAGCAGTTCTTC. Translation gives CASSLGAREGTNEQFF.

The rearrangement links TRBV15 to TRBJ2-2; 8 bases are shared with TRBD1. Germline CDR1 is LNHNV and CDR2 is YYDKDF (reference sequence). V lost 2 bases, J lost 4 bases, and 6 bases stayed unmatched. This CDR3 has 16 amino acids. CDR3 region: CATSRSTGERTGELFF. CDR3 sequence (DNA): TGTGCCACCAGCAGATCGACAGGGGAGCGCACCGGGGAGCTGTTTTTT.

This clone was detected once. Different DNA sequences within this sample yield the same CDR3. The V call is TRBV30, the J call TRBJ1-1; tentative D call: TRBD1 (6 bases). CDR1 and CDR2 from the germline V gene are GTSNPN and SVGIG (reference sequence). Trimming cost V 4 bases and J 1 base, with 10 bases left between them. The CDR3 consists of 13 residues. The CDR3 here is CAWTGTKNTEAFF. The CDR3 region has the DNA TGTGCCTGGACAGGGACAAAGAACACTGAAGCTTTCTTT.

The chain carries TRBV19 and TRBJ2-5, with TRBD2 matching over 7 bases. Germline CDR1 and CDR2: LNHDA and SQIVND (reference sequence). The CDR3 consists of 15 residues. V was clipped by 1 base and J by 2 bases; unmatched bases: 4. The CDR3 region is CASSIGTGGQETQYF. The CDR3 DNA reads TGTGCCAGTAGTATAGGGACGGGAGGACAAGAGACCCAGTACTTC.

The chain has TRBV12-5 and TRBJ1-2; a weak D match, TRBD1 (5 bases). CDR3 size: 14 residues. Trimming cost V 3 bases and J 6 bases, with 14 bases left between them. The germline CDR1 and CDR2 sequences are LGHNT and FRNRAP. CDR3 sequence: CASGLSGRGDGYTF. CDR3 nucleotide sequence: TGTGCTAGTGGTTTATCAGGGAGGGGCGATGGCTACACCTTC.

This chain joins TRBV7-2 and TRBJ2-7, with TRBD1 matching over 7 bases. CDR3 length: 15 amino acids. The V gene's germline CDR1 is SGHTA and CDR2 FQGNSA. The V gene end was trimmed by 1 base and the J gene end by 2 bases; junction bases not matched to a gene: 5. This chain's CDR3 is CASSLVWTGTYEQYF. CDR3 bases: TGTGCCAGCAGCTTAGTCTGGACAGGTACCTACGAGCAGTACTTC.

This clone was recorded once. The V call is TRBV10-3, the J call TRBJ1-6, with TRBD1 matching over 9 bases. J lost 9 bases, V lost 5 bases, and 14 bases had no gene match. Germline values: CDR1 ENHRY, CDR2 SYGVKD. The CDR3 has 17 amino acids. The CDR3 nucleotides read TGTGCCATCAGTAGAACCGTACAGGGGGCTGGGGGTTCACCCCTCCACTTT. Its translation is CAISRTVQGAGGSPLHF.

This chain links TRBV5-1 with TRBJ2-3; 14 bases match TRBD2. Germline V gene data show CDR1 as SGHRS and CDR2 as YFSETQ. V lost 4 bases, J lost 5 bases, and 6 bases stayed unmatched. CDR3 length: 16 amino acids. Here the CDR3 reads CASSPGLAGGQDTQYF. CDR3 bases: TGCGCCAGCAGCCCAGGACTAGCGGGGGGCCAAGATACGCAGTATTTT.

The V and J genes are TRBV11-3 and TRBJ2-1, with D maybe TRBD1 (5 bases). Germline V CDR1 and CDR2: SGHNT, YENEEA. Trimming removed 3 bases at V and 8 bases at J, with 14 bases between. This CDR3 has 14 amino acids. In nucleotides, the CDR3 is TGTGCCAGCAGCTTTGGAGTCTCCAGGGATGAGCAGTTCTTC. Amino acids: CASSFGVSRDEQFF.

This sequence joins TRBV7-2 and TRBJ2-5; 11 bases map to TRBD2. V shed 5 bases, J shed 5 bases, and the junction held 7 bases outside the gene matches. CDR1 is SGHTA, CDR2 FQGNSA, per germline. CDR3 size: 15 residues. As DNA, the CDR3 is TGTGCCAGCAGCGCCACTAGCGGGAGCTTCGAGACCCAGTACTTC. Translation: CASSATSGSFETQYF.

V gene TRBV7-8 combines with J gene TRBJ2-3; the match to TRBD2 covers 9 bases. Germline V gene lookup returns CDR1 SGHVS and CDR2 FQNEAQ. There are 18 residues in the CDR3. With V trimmed by 1 base and J by 2 bases, 10 bases remained unmatched. CDR3 loop: CASSLVAGAGDYTDTQYF. The CDR3 coding sequence is TGTGCCAGCAGCTTAGTAGCGGGGGCCGGAGACTACACAGATACGCAGTATTTT.

The genes are TRBV3-1 (or the pseudogene TRBV3-2) and TRBJ2-1; TRBD2 aligns across 14 bases. Germline CDR1 and CDR2: LGHDT and YNNKEL (reference sequence). J gave up 9 bases and V 3 bases, and 7 bases lay outside the gene matches. This CDR3 is 16 amino acids long. The CDR3 DNA is TGTGCCAGCAGCCAGGGGACTAGCGGGAGATTTAGTGAGCAGTTCTTC. As protein: CASSQGTSGRFSEQFF.

V usage is TRBV6-5 and J usage is TRBJ2-3, with D tentatively TRBD1 (5 bases). The CDR3 is 15 amino acids. The germline V and J ends were trimmed by 7 bases and 3 bases, with 17 bases remaining between them. Germline loops: CDR1 MNHEY, CDR2 SVGAGI. The CDR3 bases are TGTGCCAGCACCGCTTACCCTAAGGGGACAGATACGCAGTATTTT. It yields the protein CASTAYPKGTDTQYF.

V is TRBV11-2 and J is TRBJ1-1; TRBD1 might be the D (6 bases). V lost 6 bases, J lost 7 bases, and 15 bases lay in between. The CDR3 consists of 13 residues. Germline V gene sequence: CDR1 SGHAT, CDR2 FQNNGV. CDR3 region: CASSTGYRDEAFF. CDR3 DNA sequence: TGTGCCAGCAGTACAGGGTATAGAGATGAAGCTTTCTTT.

The chain combines TRBV4-1 with TRBJ1-2; tentatively, D is TRBD1 (5 bases). CDR1 and CDR2 from the germline V gene are MGHRA and YSYEKL. Trimming removed 5 bases at V and 6 bases at J, with 16 bases between. The CDR3 extends over 14 amino acids. CDR3 protein: CASSSLQGGNGYTF. The CDR3 DNA reads TGCGCCAGCAGCTCCCTGCAGGGTGGAAATGGCTACACCTTC.

The chain employs TRBV18 and TRBJ1-4; D call uncertain. The germline V gene has CDR1 KGHSH and CDR2 LQKENI. Trimming removed 6 bases at V and 8 bases at J, with 19 bases between. The CDR3 consists of 15 residues. The CDR3 sequence is CASSPFPDAREKLFF. The DNA for the CDR3 is TGTGCCAGCTCCCCTTTTCCTGACGCGAGGGAAAAACTGTTTTTT.

The V gene is TRBV7-9, the J gene TRBJ1-4; 7 nucleotides line up with TRBD1. Looked up from germline, CDR1 is SEHNR and CDR2 is FQNEAQ (reference sequence). CDR3 length: 16 residues. V trimming: 5 bases; J trimming: 5 bases; junction bases outside the gene matches: 11. The CDR3 here is CASSPELTGYNEKLFF. In nucleotides, the CDR3 is TGTGCCAGCAGCCCCGAATTGACAGGGTACAATGAAAAACTGTTTTTT.

This chain joins TRBV28 and TRBJ1-1; maybe TRBD1 (5 bases). CDR1 is MDHEN, CDR2 SYDVKM, per germline. Trimming pared 3 bases from V and 6 bases from J, leaving 14 bases between. This CDR3 has 14 residues. The CDR3 loop reads CASSFSDSLSEAFF. CDR3 DNA: TGTGCCAGCAGTTTCTCCGACAGTCTCTCTGAAGCTTTCTTT.

The genes are TRBV6-5 and TRBJ2-7, with a tentative D call TRBD1 (6 bases). Trimming stripped 5 bases from V and 0 bases from J, with 11 bases between. The CDR3 consists of 14 residues. Looked up from germline, CDR1 is MNHEY and CDR2 is SVGAGI. Written as DNA, the CDR3 is TGTGCCAGCAGTACACAGGGTTCCTCCTACGAGCAGTACTTC. Translating it yields CASSTQGSSYEQYF.

The chain links TRBV7-9 to TRBJ2-3; 12 bases agree with TRBD2. This CDR3 region has 15 residues. In germline, CDR1 is SEHNR, CDR2 FQNEAQ (reference sequence). Germline trimming cut 5 bases from V and 5 bases from J; bases unmatched to any gene: 5. CDR3 bases: TGTGCCAGCAGCATACCGGGACTAGCGGGAGATACGCAGTATTTT. This translates into CASSIPGLAGDTQYF.